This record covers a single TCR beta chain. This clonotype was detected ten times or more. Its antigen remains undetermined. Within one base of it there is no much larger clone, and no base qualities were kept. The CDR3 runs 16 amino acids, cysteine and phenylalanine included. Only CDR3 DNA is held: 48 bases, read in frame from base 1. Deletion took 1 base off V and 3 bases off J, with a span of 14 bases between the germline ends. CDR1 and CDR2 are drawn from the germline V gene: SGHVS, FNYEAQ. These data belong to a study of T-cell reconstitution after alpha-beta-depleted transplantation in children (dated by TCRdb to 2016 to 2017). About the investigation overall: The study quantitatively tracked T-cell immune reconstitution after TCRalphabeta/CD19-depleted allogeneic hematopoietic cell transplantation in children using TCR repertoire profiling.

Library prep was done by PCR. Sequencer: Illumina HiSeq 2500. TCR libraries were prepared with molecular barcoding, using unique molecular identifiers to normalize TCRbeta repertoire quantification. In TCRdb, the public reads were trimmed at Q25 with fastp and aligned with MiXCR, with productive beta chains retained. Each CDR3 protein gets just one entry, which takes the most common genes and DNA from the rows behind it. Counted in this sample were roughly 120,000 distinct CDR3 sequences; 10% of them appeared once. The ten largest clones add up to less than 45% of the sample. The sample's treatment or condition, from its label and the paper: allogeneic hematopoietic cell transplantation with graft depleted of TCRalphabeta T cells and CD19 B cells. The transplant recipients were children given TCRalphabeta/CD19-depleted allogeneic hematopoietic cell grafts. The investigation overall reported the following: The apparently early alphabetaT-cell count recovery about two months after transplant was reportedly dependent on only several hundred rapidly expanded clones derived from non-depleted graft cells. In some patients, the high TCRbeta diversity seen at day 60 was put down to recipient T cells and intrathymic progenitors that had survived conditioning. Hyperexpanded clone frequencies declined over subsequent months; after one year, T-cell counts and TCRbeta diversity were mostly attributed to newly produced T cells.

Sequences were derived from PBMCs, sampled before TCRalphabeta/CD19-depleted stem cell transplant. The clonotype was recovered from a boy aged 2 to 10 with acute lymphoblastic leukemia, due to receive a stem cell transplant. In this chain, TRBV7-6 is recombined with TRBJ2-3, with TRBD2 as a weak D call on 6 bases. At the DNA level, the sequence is TGTGCCAGCAGCTTAGGCCGACTAGTGAAAACAGATACGCAGTATTTT. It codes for CASSLGRLVKTDTQYF.